This T cell receptor (beta chain) was recovered during a study of PD-1 blockade in classical Hodgkin lymphoma. The data were produced by immunoSEQ multiplex PCR, yet TCRdb's version contains in-frame clones alone and is incomplete. This table has about 62,000 clones, about 91% appearing once. CDR3 length: 15 residues. Germline V lookup: CDR1 MGHRA, CDR2 YSYEKL. Trimming shortened V by 0 bases and J by 4 bases, and 9 bases separated the two germline ends. Comment on this clone: Its antigen is unknown.

Regarding the study as a whole: Healthy donors reportedly exceeded newly diagnosed patients in baseline TCR diversity.

With no exception, relapse followed autologous stem cell transplantation in all patients, and brentuximab vedotin exposure varied. Sequenced material: peripheral blood mononuclear cells (PBMCs), taken at baseline. The origin of this receptor is a human donor with classical Hodgkin lymphoma. This chain uses TRBV4-1 with TRBJ1-4; D remains unclear. The CDR3 DNA follows: TGCGCCAGCAGCCAAGATCCGGGGATTAATGAAAAACTGTTTTTT. Its protein is CASSQDPGINEKLFF.